The 13 T cell receptor beta chains presented below share a single source sample, sequenced in a study of blood T cell repertoires in COVID-19. This table comes from immunoSEQ multiplex PCR, and its TCRdb copy is limited to in-frame clones, with some not included. The data show some 88,000 clones, about 89% seen once. Input material: peripheral blood. Source of these receptors: a human donor with active COVID-19. The donor label of this sample is uncertain.

This chain joins TRBV12-3 or TRBV12-4 and TRBJ1-1; D might be TRBD1 (5 bases). The CDR3 extends over 13 amino acids. V shed 2 bases and J shed 12 bases, with 16 bases lying between them. This CDR3 is CASSLTEGSGTFF. In DNA form, the CDR3 reads TGTGCCAGCAGTTTAACGGAGGGGAGTGGGACTTTCTTT.

The chain couples TRBV6-5 to TRBJ1-3; D gene unclear. The CDR3 length is 13 residues. Looked up from germline, CDR1 is MNHEY and CDR2 is SVGAGI. With 6 bases removed from V and 9 bases from J, the gap between germline ends came to 15 bases. The CDR3 nucleotides are TGTGCCAGCAGCCGAGGATTACCGGGCACCATATATTTT. It yields the protein CASSRGLPGTIYF.

In this sample, this clone turned up once. This chain connects TRBV6-6 to TRBJ1-2, with D possibly matching TRBD1 (5 bases). Deletions cut 5 bases from V and 5 bases from J, with 9 bases between. Looked up from germline, CDR1 is MNHNY and CDR2 is SVGAGI (reference sequence). This CDR3 has 12 amino acids. The CDR3 coding sequence is TGTGCCAGCAGTGGCAAGGGGTATGGCTACACCTTC. Translation: CASSGKGYGYTF.

The chain carries TRBV12-3 or TRBV12-4 and TRBJ1-1; D is unclear. The V end was cut by 6 bases, the J end by 1 base, with 9 bases between. This CDR3 contains 13 residues. The DNA for the CDR3 is TGTGCCAGCAGCCACGGTCCGAACACTGAAGCTTTCTTT. This codes for CASSHGPNTEAFF.

The J gene is TRBJ2-5, the V gene TRBV2; 9 positions match TRBD2. This CDR3 has 15 residues. Germline V CDR1 and CDR2: SNHLY, FYNNEI. V was pared by 9 bases and J by 2 bases, with 10 bases of the junction left unmatched. The CDR3 sequence is CASFGTSMLQETQYF. CDR3 DNA: TGTGCCAGTTTTGGGACTAGCATGTTACAAGAGACCCAGTACTTC.

The V and J genes are TRBV7-8 and TRBJ2-5; 12 bases agree with TRBD2. This CDR3 region has 16 residues. V was pared by 4 bases and J by 2 bases, with 5 bases of the junction left unmatched. Germline V CDR1 and CDR2: SGHVS, FQNEAQ. The CDR3 bases are TGTGCCAGCAGCTACGGACTAGCGGGGTTTCAAGAGACCCAGTACTTC. Translating it yields CASSYGLAGFQETQYF.

The rearrangement uses TRBV5-1 and TRBJ2-1; TRBD2 matches at 9 bases. Germline lookup yields CDR1 SGHRS and CDR2 YFSETQ. The CDR3 loop spans 16 amino acids. The junction had 6 bases not matched to a gene; V was cut back by 0 bases and J by 5 bases. CDR3 protein: CASSLAAGGRDNEQFF. As DNA, the CDR3 is TGCGCCAGCAGCTTGGCAGCGGGGGGTAGGGACAATGAGCAGTTCTTC. The full variable domain, rest sourced from reference TRBV5-1 and TRBJ2-1, is KAGVTQTPRYLIKTRGQQVTLSCSPISGHRSVSWYQQTPGQGLQFLFEYFSETQRNKGNFPGRFSGRQFSNSRSEMNVSTLELGDSALYLCASSLAAGGRDNEQFFGPGTRLTVL.

The chain employs TRBV2 and TRBJ2-5; 8 nucleotides match TRBD2. Germline-derived CDR1 and CDR2 are SNHLY and FYNNEI. This CDR3 has 15 residues. V was clipped by 1 base and J by 5 bases; unmatched bases: 6. CDR3 bases: TGTGCCAGCAGTGAAGACGGGGGGGCCGGGGAGACCCAGTACTTC. This gives the protein CASSEDGGAGETQYF. Combining the CDR3 with reference TRBV2 and TRBJ2-5 gives the whole variable domain EPEVTQTPSHQVTQMGQEVILRCVPISNHLYFYWYRQILGQKVEFLVSFYNNEISEKSEIFDDQFSVERPDGSNFTLKIRSTKLEDSAMYFCASSEDGGAGETQYFGPGTRLLVL.

This clone was seen just once. The chain couples TRBV27 to TRBJ1-6; 7 bases are shared with TRBD1. Germline V lookup: CDR1 MNHEY, CDR2 SMNVEV (reference sequence). The CDR3 totals 16 residues. With 5 bases clipped from V and 7 bases from J, the junction kept 11 bases outside the gene matches. CDR3 sequence reads: CASSRPPGGWNSPLHF. The CDR3 DNA is TGTGCCAGCAGTCGCCCGCCAGGGGGTTGGAATTCACCCCTCCACTTT.

The genes are TRBV5-1 and TRBJ2-7; tentative D call: TRBD1 (6 bases). The V end was cut by 0 bases, the J end by 4 bases, with 14 bases between. The CDR3 covers 15 residues. Germline values: CDR1 SGHRS, CDR2 YFSETQ. CDR3 region: CASSLGHRARYEQYF. The CDR3 DNA is TGCGCCAGCAGCTTGGGTCACAGGGCTAGGTACGAGCAGTACTTC.

V usage is TRBV9 and J usage is TRBJ2-3, with no clear D. The CDR3 runs 13 residues. CDR1 is SGDLS, CDR2 YYNGEE, per germline. V was shortened by 6 bases and J by 0 bases, with 8 bases between the two germline ends. CDR3 coding DNA: TGTGCCAGCACCAGCGAAAGCACAGATACGCAGTATTTT. Translated: CASTSESTDTQYF.

The V call is TRBV29-1, the J call TRBJ1-6; D remains ambiguous. Trimming removed 0 bases at V and 14 bases at J, with 14 bases between. This CDR3 region has 13 residues. Germline lookup yields CDR1 SQVTM and CDR2 ANQGSEA. CDR3 residues: CSVEEDGVGALHF. The DNA of the CDR3 is TGCAGCGTTGAAGAAGACGGGGTCGGGGCCCTCCACTTT.

The gene calls are TRBV4-2 and TRBJ2-1, with 14 bases that match TRBD2. Germline assignment: CDR1 LGHNA and CDR2 YNFKEQ. The V segment lost 0 bases and the J segment 9 bases; nucleotides outside the gene matches: 1. The CDR3 sequence is 15 residues long. The CDR3 sequence is CASSQETSGGAEQFF. DNA for the CDR3: TGTGCCAGCAGCCAAGAGACTAGCGGGGGGGCTGAGCAGTTCTTC.